A single TCR beta chain is shown here with its context. The antigen is not known. This sample was taken from a study of shared clonotypes between healthy human individuals. Study results and limitations: Incomplete sequencing of sorted subsets was indicated by rarefaction despite large depth.

The CDR3 length is 15 residues. Germline CDR1 and CDR2: GTSNPN and SVGIG (reference sequence). Trimming removed 1 base from V and 1 base from J; junction bases left unmatched: 6. Method: immunoSEQ multiplex PCR; TCRdb's copy keeps in-frame clones and lacks some. Here the sample spans 2,100,000 or so clones, 95% being singletons. The receptor was derived from a man between 18 and 29 years old in good health. J is TRBJ1-2 and V is TRBV30, with 7 bases lining up with TRBD1. The specimen sequenced was naive CD4+ T cells sorted from blood. Subset given: CD45RA+ positively selected. The CDR3 DNA reads TGTGCCTGGAGTGGGACAGGCTCATTTAACTATGGCTACACCTTC. It translates to CAWSGTGSFNYGYTF.